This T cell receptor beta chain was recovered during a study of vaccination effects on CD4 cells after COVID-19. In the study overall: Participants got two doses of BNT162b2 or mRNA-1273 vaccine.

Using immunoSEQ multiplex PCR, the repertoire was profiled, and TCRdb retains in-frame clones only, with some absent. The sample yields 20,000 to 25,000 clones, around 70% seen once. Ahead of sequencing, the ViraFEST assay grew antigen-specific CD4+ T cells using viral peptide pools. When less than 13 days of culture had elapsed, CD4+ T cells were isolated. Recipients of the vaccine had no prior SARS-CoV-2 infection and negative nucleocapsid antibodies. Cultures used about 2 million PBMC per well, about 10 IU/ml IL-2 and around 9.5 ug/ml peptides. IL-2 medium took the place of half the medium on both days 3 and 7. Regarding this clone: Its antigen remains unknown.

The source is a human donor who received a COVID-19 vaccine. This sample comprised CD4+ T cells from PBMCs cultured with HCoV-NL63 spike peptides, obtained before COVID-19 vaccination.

The CDR3: CASSPSTGNSNQPQHF. The CDR3 DNA reads as TGTGCCAGCTCACCATCTACAGGGAATAGCAATCAGCCCCAGCATTTT. V is TRBV18 and J is TRBJ1-5; tentative D call: TRBD1 (6 bases). The CDR3 runs to 16 residues. Deletions cut 2 bases from V and 0 bases from J, with 11 bases between. Per the germline V gene, CDR1 is KGHSH and CDR2 is LQKENI.